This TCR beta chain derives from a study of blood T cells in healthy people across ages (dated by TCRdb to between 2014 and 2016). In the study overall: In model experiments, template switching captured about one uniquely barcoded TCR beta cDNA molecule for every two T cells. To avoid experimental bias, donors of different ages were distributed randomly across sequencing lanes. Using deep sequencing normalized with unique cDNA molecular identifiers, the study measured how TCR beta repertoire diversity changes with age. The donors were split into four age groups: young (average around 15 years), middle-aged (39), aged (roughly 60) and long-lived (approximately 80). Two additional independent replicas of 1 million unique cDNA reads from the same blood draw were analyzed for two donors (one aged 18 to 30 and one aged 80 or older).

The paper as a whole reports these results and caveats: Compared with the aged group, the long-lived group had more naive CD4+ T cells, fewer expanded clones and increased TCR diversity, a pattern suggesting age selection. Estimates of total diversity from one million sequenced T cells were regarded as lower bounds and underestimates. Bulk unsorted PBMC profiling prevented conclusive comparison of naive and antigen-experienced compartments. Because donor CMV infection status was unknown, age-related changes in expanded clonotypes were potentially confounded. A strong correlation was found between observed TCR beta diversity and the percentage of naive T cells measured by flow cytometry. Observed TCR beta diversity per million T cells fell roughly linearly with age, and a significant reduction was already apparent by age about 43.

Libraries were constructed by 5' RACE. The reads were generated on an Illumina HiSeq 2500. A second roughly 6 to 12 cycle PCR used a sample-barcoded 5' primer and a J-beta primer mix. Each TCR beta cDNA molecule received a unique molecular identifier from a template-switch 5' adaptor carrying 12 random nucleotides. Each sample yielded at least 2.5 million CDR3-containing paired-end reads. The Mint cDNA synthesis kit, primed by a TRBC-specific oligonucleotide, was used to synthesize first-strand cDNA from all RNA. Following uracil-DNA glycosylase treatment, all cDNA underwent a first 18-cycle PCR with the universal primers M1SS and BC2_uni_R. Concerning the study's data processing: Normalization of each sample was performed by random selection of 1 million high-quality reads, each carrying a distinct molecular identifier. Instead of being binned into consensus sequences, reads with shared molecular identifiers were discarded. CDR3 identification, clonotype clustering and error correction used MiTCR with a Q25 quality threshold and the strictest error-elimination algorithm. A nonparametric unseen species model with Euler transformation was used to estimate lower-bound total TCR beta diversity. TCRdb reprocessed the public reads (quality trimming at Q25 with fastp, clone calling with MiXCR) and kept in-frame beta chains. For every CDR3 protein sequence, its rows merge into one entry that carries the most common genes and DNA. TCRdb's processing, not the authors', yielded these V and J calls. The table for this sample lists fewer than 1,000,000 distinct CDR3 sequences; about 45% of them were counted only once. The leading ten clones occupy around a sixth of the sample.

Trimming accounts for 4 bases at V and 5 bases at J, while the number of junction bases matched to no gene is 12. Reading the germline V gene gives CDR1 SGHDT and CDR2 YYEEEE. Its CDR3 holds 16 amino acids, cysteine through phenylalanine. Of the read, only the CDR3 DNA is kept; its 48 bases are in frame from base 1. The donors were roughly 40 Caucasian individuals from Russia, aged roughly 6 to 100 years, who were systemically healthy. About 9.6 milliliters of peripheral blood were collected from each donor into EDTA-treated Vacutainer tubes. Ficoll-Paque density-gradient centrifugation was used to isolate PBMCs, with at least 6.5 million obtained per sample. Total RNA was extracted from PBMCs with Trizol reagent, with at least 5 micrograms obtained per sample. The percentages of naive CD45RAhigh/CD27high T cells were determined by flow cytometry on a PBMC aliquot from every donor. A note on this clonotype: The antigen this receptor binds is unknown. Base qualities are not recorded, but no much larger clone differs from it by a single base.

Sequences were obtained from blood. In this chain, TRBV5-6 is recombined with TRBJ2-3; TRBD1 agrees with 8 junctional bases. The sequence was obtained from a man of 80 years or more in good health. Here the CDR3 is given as CASSDGQGEVGDTQYF. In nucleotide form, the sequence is TGTGCCAGCAGCGACGGACAGGGAGAGGTGGGAGATACGCAGTATTTT.